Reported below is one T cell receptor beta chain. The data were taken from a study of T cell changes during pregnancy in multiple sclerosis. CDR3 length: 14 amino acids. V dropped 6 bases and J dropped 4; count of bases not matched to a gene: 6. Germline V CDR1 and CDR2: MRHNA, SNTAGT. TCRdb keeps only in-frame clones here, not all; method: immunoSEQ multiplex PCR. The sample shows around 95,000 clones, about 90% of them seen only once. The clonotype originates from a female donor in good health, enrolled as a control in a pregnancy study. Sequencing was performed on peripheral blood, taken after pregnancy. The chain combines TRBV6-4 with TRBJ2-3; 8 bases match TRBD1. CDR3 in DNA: TGTGCCAGCAGGACAGGGGCAGGCGCAGATACGCAGTATTTT. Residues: CASRTGAGADTQYF.